A selection of T cell receptor beta chains follows, all from one sample in a study of TIL therapy for anti-PD-1-resistant metastatic lung cancer. Measured with immunoSEQ multiplex PCR; TCRdb has only the in-frame clones, and not every one. Among about 36,000 clones, more than 60% were seen once, and the ten largest hold roughly 5.7%. The source material was blood, sampled at baseline. These TCRs come from a person aged 25 to 79 with non-small cell lung cancer. The CDR3 runs from the conserved cysteine through the conserved F or W. Each record gives: clone size, V gene, D gene, J gene, CDR3 protein, CDR3 DNA. The D gene is left open where the match is weak. Only some rows state a clone size, as once, few, many or a class for expanded clones.

clone size: .
V gene: TRBV4-1
D gene: .
J gene: TRBJ2-1
CDR3 protein: CASSPNPHGWVHEQFF
CDR3 DNA: TGCGCCAGCAGCCCGAACCCCCACGGATGGGTGCATGAGCAGTTCTTC

clone size: .
V gene: TRBV28
D gene: .
J gene: TRBJ1-1
CDR3 protein: CASSWDTGKGNTEAFF
CDR3 DNA: TGTGCCAGCAGTTGGGATACAGGGAAAGGGAACACTGAAGCTTTCTTT

clone size: .
V gene: TRBV2
D gene: .
J gene: TRBJ1-3
CDR3 protein: CASSELFVGAGDGNTIYF
CDR3 DNA: TGTGCCAGCAGTGAATTATTTGTAGGGGCCGGCGATGGAAACACCATATATTTT

clone size: .
V gene: TRBV27
D gene: .
J gene: TRBJ1-4
CDR3 protein: CASSLWGTNEKLFF
CDR3 DNA: TGTGCCAGCAGTTTATGGGGAACTAATGAAAAACTGTTTTTT

clone size: .
V gene: TRBV6-6
D gene: TRBD2
J gene: TRBJ2-1
CDR3 protein: CASFRGGSSYNEQFF
CDR3 DNA: TGTGCCAGCTTTCGGGGGGGCAGCTCCTACAATGAGCAGTTCTTC

clone size: .
V gene: TRBV5-8
D gene: TRBD2
J gene: TRBJ2-3
CDR3 protein: CASSPGLAGNTDTQYF
CDR3 DNA: TGTGCCAGCAGCCCGGGACTAGCGGGCAACACAGATACGCAGTATTTT

clone size: .
V gene: TRBV29-1
D gene: TRBD2
J gene: TRBJ2-1
CDR3 protein: CSVFGTRGINEQFF
CDR3 DNA: TGCAGCGTATTTGGGACTAGAGGTATCAATGAGCAGTTCTTC

clone size: .
V gene: TRBV28
D gene: .
J gene: TRBJ1-6
CDR3 protein: CASSRRSKSSSYNSPLHF
CDR3 DNA: TGTGCCAGCAGCCGAAGGTCCAAGTCGAGCTCCTATAATTCACCCCTCCACTTT

clone size: .
V gene: TRBV2
D gene: TRBD2
J gene: TRBJ2-2
CDR3 protein: CASSVQRGGVGELFF
CDR3 DNA: TGTGCCAGCAGTGTACAGCGGGGGGGCGTCGGGGAGCTGTTTTTT

clone size: .
V gene: TRBV28
D gene: .
J gene: TRBJ2-3
CDR3 protein: CASSSLVGNTDTQYF
CDR3 DNA: TGTGCCAGCAGTTCCCTGGTCGGGAACACAGATACGCAGTATTTT

clone size: .
V gene: TRBV5-1
D gene: .
J gene: TRBJ2-7
CDR3 protein: CASSGGGLGHEQYF
CDR3 DNA: TGCGCCAGCAGCGGTGGGGGGCTCGGCCACGAGCAGTACTTC

clone size: .
V gene: TRBV28
D gene: TRBD1
J gene: TRBJ1-1
CDR3 protein: CASSLPQGRAFF
CDR3 DNA: TGTGCCAGCAGTTTACCACAGGGGAGAGCTTTCTTT

clone size: .
V gene: TRBV7-6
D gene: TRBD2
J gene: TRBJ2-1
CDR3 protein: CASSITSGGQSSYNEQFF
CDR3 DNA: TGTGCCAGCAGCATAACTAGCGGGGGGCAGAGCTCCTACAATGAGCAGTTCTTC

clone size: few
V gene: TRBV7-3
D gene: TRBD2
J gene: TRBJ2-7
CDR3 protein: CASSYDSSGAYEQYF
CDR3 DNA: TGTGCCAGCAGCTATGACTCTAGCGGGGCGTACGAGCAGTACTTC

clone size: few
V gene: TRBV7-2
D gene: .
J gene: TRBJ1-2
CDR3 protein: CASSLGTTGGYTF
CDR3 DNA: TGTGCCAGCAGCTTGGGCACGACGGGTGGCTACACCTTC

clone size: .
V gene: TRBV6-1
D gene: TRBD2
J gene: TRBJ2-2
CDR3 protein: CASSGLTSVYGELFF
CDR3 DNA: TGTGCCAGCAGTGGGTTGACTAGCGTCTACGGGGAGCTGTTTTTT

clone size: few
V gene: TRBV9
D gene: .
J gene: TRBJ1-1
CDR3 protein: CASSVGSGNTEAFF
CDR3 DNA: TGTGCCAGCAGCGTAGGTTCGGGTAACACTGAAGCTTTCTTT

clone size: few
V gene: TRBV14
D gene: .
J gene: TRBJ1-2
CDR3 protein: CASSIGGSYGYTF
CDR3 DNA: TGTGCCAGCAGCATAGGCGGCTCCTATGGCTACACCTTC

clone size: .
V gene: TRBV5-5
D gene: .
J gene: TRBJ1-2
CDR3 protein: CASSPSNNYGYTF
CDR3 DNA: TGTGCCAGCAGCCCGTCGAACAACTATGGCTACACCTTC

clone size: few
V gene: TRBV5-1
D gene: .
J gene: TRBJ1-5
CDR3 protein: CASSVMQPQHF
CDR3 DNA: TGCGCCAGCAGCGTCATGCAGCCCCAGCATTTT

clone size: .
V gene: TRBV6-4
D gene: .
J gene: TRBJ2-2
CDR3 protein: CASSDWNTGELFF
CDR3 DNA: TGTGCCAGCAGTGACTGGAACACCGGGGAGCTGTTTTTT

clone size: .
V gene: TRBV9
D gene: TRBD1
J gene: TRBJ1-2
CDR3 protein: CASSLLPRTGHYGYTF
CDR3 DNA: TGTGCCAGCAGCCTACTACCTAGGACAGGGCACTATGGCTACACCTTC